One and the same sample provided the 10 T cell receptor beta chains below, sequenced in a study of post-analysis software for immune sequencing data. Whole-study findings and limits: When patients were compared with controls, four or five TRBV segments were more frequent, TRBV5-6, TRBV5-1 and TRBV20-1 among them.

Unique molecular identifiers were present in the TCR beta cDNA libraries. TCRdb called the PCR reads again in MiXCR, with one record for every CDR3 protein. This repertoire shows approximately 730,000 distinct CDR3 sequences, roughly 27% found once; its top ten account for around 0.56%. What these receptors recognize is not known. The specimen was blood. The receptors stem from a girl aged 10-17 years with multiple sclerosis.

The chain's CDR3 is CASSQDPGKTTGANVLTF. In DNA form, the CDR3 reads TGTGCCAGCAGCCAAGATCCAGGGAAGACAACGGGGGCCAACGTCCTGACTTTC. The chain joins TRBV4-2 to TRBJ2-6; D might be TRBD1 (5 bases). This CDR3 region has 18 residues. The germline V gene has CDR1 LGHNA and CDR2 YNFKEQ. Between the trimmed V and J ends, which lost 0 bases and 4 bases, there was a span of 16 bases.

The chain recombines TRBV20-1 with TRBJ2-5; possible D gene TRBD1, 5 bases. Trimming pared 0 bases from V and 1 base from J, leaving 12 bases between. The CDR3 is made up of 15 amino acids. Germline CDR1 and CDR2: DFQATT and SNEGSKA (reference sequence). CDR3 region: CSARDPGRAQETQYF. For the CDR3, the DNA is TGCAGTGCTAGAGATCCCGGCAGGGCCCAAGAGACCCAGTACTTC.

This chain joins TRBV27 and TRBJ1-2; 8 bases are a match to TRBD1. This CDR3 contains 15 residues. The ends lost 5 bases at V and 0 bases at J; junction bases unmatched: 5. The germline gives CDR1 MNHEY, CDR2 SMNVEV (reference sequence). The DNA of the CDR3 is TGTGCCAGCAGTCCTGACAGGGGAGCTAACTATGGCTACACCTTC. Translated, it gives CASSPDRGANYGYTF.

The chain carries TRBV10-2 and TRBJ2-1, with a tentative D call TRBD1 (5 bases). Germline V gene lookup returns CDR1 WSHSY and CDR2 SAAADI. This CDR3 comprises 16 residues. V was trimmed by 3 bases and J by 13 bases, leaving 25 bases between them. This chain's CDR3 is CASSDSSRVIRETQFF. The CDR3 coding sequence is TGCGCCAGCAGTGATAGCAGCAGGGTAATCCGAGAGACCCAGTTCTTC.

This chain joins TRBV5-1 and TRBJ2-5, with D possibly TRBD1 on 6 matching bases. The DNA end lines up better with TRBJ2-7; the J call may be wrong. This CDR3 has 12 residues. Germline V gene sequence: CDR1 SGHRS, CDR2 YFSETQ. The CDR3 reads CASSFQGFEQYF. The CDR3 DNA is TGCGCCAGCAGCTTTCAGGGGTTCGAGCAGTACTTC.

The chain carries TRBV25-1 and TRBJ2-1; 12 nucleotides match TRBD2. CDR3 length: 16 amino acids. CDR1 and CDR2 (germline): MGHDK, SYGVNS. J gave up 2 bases and V 5 bases, and 4 bases lay outside the gene matches. CDR3 protein: CASSSTSGSPYNEQFF. Here the CDR3 DNA reads TGTGCCAGCAGTTCGACTAGCGGGAGTCCCTACAATGAGCAGTTCTTC.

Note on this clonotype: Since a much larger clone is just one base distant, this may be a read error. This chain joins TRBV29-1 and TRBJ2-1; D gene ambiguous. Germline CDR1 is SQVTM and CDR2 is ANQGSEA. CDR3 length: 13 amino acids. V dropped 4 bases and J dropped 10 bases, with 17 bases sitting between them. The CDR3 sequence: CSVGLGSVGEQFF. CDR3 in DNA: TGCAGCGTTGGATTGGGGTCCGTGGGAGAGCAGTTCTTC.

In this sample, this clonotype turned up a few times. This chain uses TRBV27 with TRBJ2-6, with D tentatively TRBD1 (5 bases). The ends were cut back, 6 bases at V and 2 bases at J, with 11 bases in the middle. Germline lookup yields CDR1 MNHEY and CDR2 SMNVEV (reference sequence). CDR3 length: 15 amino acids. The CDR3 loop is CASRTRVTGANVLTF. The CDR3 DNA follows: TGTGCCAGCAGGACCAGGGTGACTGGGGCCAACGTCCTGACTTTC.

This clonotype occurred many times. This chain links TRBV10-3 with TRBJ2-3, with a weak D call TRBD2 (5 bases). Germline V gene lookup returns CDR1 ENHRY and CDR2 SYGVKD. V lost 5 bases and J 0 bases, leaving 9 bases between the germline ends. The CDR3 is made up of 14 amino acids. CDR3 sequence: CAISPGSSTDTQYF. The CDR3 region has the DNA TGTGCCATCAGTCCGGGGAGTAGCACAGATACGCAGTATTTT.

V and J are TRBV28 and TRBJ1-1; tentatively, D is TRBD1 (5 bases). Trimming removed 7 bases from V and 3 bases from J, with 15 bases in between. Germline-derived CDR1 and CDR2 are MDHEN and SYDVKM. The CDR3 loop spans 14 amino acids. The CDR3 reads CASILGGWDTEAFF. The CDR3 region has the DNA TGTGCCAGCATTCTGGGGGGGTGGGACACTGAAGCTTTCTTT.